The 4 T cell receptor beta chains presented below share a single source sample, sequenced in a study of a mutant IDH1 vaccine in newly diagnosed glioma (dated by TCRdb to the early 2020s). Libraries were made using the immunoSEQ multiplex PCR assay. This immuneACCESS table, as held by TCRdb, lists in-frame sequences with V and J called but not all clones. Of the missing ones, under half trace to an unresolved V gene in checked studies; the others have no known cause. The sample data list around 78,000 clones, and around 85% of these were observed just once. The top ten constitute 2% to 2.5% of the sample. Antigen specificity for these receptors is unknown. The time point label on this specimen signifies: week 23, last vaccination. A 20-mer mutant IDH1 peptide at 300 micrograms in Montanide made up each vaccine dose, which was injected subcutaneously together with topical imiquimod. The sequences come from PBMCs, collected from a glioma patient whose treatment included an IDH1 peptide vaccine. These receptors were collected from a young man with glioma. Some clones in this sample may be carry-over from other donors' samples.

The V and J genes are TRBV4-3 and TRBJ2-3; weak D call: TRBD2 (6 bases). CDR1 and CDR2 from the germline V gene are LGHNA and YSLEER. The CDR3 covers 17 residues. Trimming shortened V by 0 bases and J by 1 base, and 14 bases separated the two germline ends. CDR3 residues: CASSQDTSRKGTDTQYF. CDR3 coding DNA: TGCGCCAGCAGCCAAGATACTAGCCGGAAAGGCACAGATACGCAGTATTTT.

This chain connects TRBV7-3 to TRBJ2-3, with D unresolved. Trimming pared 0 bases from V and 4 bases from J, leaving 5 bases between. CDR3 length: 13 amino acids. Germline V CDR1 and CDR2: SGHTA, FQGTGA. The CDR3 loop is CASSLTWADTQYF. The CDR3 nucleotides are TGTGCCAGCAGCTTAACGTGGGCAGATACGCAGTATTTT.

J is TRBJ1-1 and V is TRBV11-2; D may be TRBD1 (5 bases). V was pared by 6 bases and J by 0 bases, with 14 bases between. The CDR3 runs 15 residues. Germline assignment: CDR1 SGHAT and CDR2 FQNNGV. CDR3 region: CASRRPGPMNTEAFF. CDR3 nucleotides: TGTGCCAGCAGGAGACCGGGGCCTATGAACACTGAAGCTTTCTTT.

V usage is TRBV15 and J usage is TRBJ1-3, with TRBD1 as a possible D gene (6 bases). The CDR3 runs 14 residues. Germline V gives CDR1 LNHNV, CDR2 YYDKDF (reference sequence). Deletions cut 2 bases from V and 6 bases from J, with 11 bases between. CDR3 in amino acids: CATSRYSGENTIYF. Here the CDR3 DNA reads TGTGCCACCAGCAGATACTCAGGGGAAAACACCATATATTTT.